This passage covers 20 T cell receptor beta chains from one sample sequenced in a study of shared clonotypes between healthy human individuals. In the naive CD8 group, cells lacked CD45RO and were positively selected for CCR7, so terminally differentiated effector memory CD45RA+ cells were left out. Assay used: immunoSEQ multiplex PCR; TCRdb lists only in-frame clones, some missing. The data show roughly 2,000,000 clones, with around 95% seen just once and more than 1.5% held by the top ten. Sequenced sample: naive CD8+ T cells from PBMCs. The receptor source for this set is a man younger than 35 in good health. Some clones in this sample may be carry-over from other donors' samples.

This clone appeared once. CDR3: CASRGTEGPQHF. The CDR3 coding sequence is TGTGCCAGCAGGGGGACGGAGGGACCCCAGCATTTT. V is TRBV7-9 and J is TRBJ1-5; a weak D match, TRBD1 (5 bases). The CDR3 runs 12 residues. Looked up from germline, CDR1 is SEHNR and CDR2 is FQNEAQ (reference sequence). Trimming took 6 bases from V and 10 from J, leaving 13 bases between them. Together with reference TRBV7-9 and TRBJ1-5, the CDR3 gives the full variable domain: DTGVSQNPRHKITKRGQNVTFRCDPISEHNRLYWYRQTLGQGPEFLTYFQNEAQLEKSRLLSDRFSAERPKGSFSTLEIQRTEQGDSAMYLCASRGTEGPQHFGDGTRLSIL.

The chain combines TRBV28 with TRBJ2-4; possible D gene TRBD1, 6 bases. V shed 3 bases and J shed 8 bases, with 14 bases lying between them. Germline loops: CDR1 MDHEN, CDR2 SYDVKM. This CDR3 has 14 residues. The CDR3 is CASSFESPGDIQYF. The CDR3 DNA reads TGTGCCAGCAGTTTCGAATCTCCAGGGGACATTCAGTACTTC. Filled out from reference TRBV28 and TRBJ2-4, the complete variable domain reads DVKVTQSSRYLVKRTGEKVFLECVQDMDHENMFWYRQDPGLGLRLIYFSYDVKMKEKGDIPEGYSVSREKKERFSLILESASTNQTSMYLCASSFESPGDIQYFGAGTRLSVL.

This CDR3 reads CASSWVAGPMPEQFF. The CDR3 region has the DNA TGTGCCAGCAGCTGGGTGGCGGGACCAATGCCTGAGCAGTTCTTC. This rearrangement joins TRBV7-3 to TRBJ2-1, with TRBD2 as a possible D gene (6 bases). Trimming removed 4 bases from V and 9 bases from J, with 19 bases in between. This CDR3 region has 15 residues. The germline V gene encodes CDR1 SGHTA and CDR2 FQGTGA.

V usage is TRBV4-1 and J usage is TRBJ1-1; TRBD1 is a possible D gene (6 bases). The germline V gene has CDR1 MGHRA and CDR2 YSYEKL. The germline V and J ends were trimmed by 3 bases and 7 bases, with 12 bases remaining between them. This CDR3 region has 13 residues. In DNA, the CDR3 is TGCGCCAGCAGCCACGTACAGGGAAATGAAGCTTTCTTT. This gives the protein CASSHVQGNEAFF.

V and J are TRBV30 and TRBJ1-1, with D perhaps matching TRBD1 (5 bases). Germline CDR1 GTSNPN, CDR2 SVGIG (reference sequence). This CDR3 region has 14 residues. The ends were cut back, 5 bases at V and 0 bases at J, with 13 bases in the middle. In DNA form, the CDR3 reads TGTGCCTGGGAGCCTGGGGCGGTGAACACTGAAGCTTTCTTT. This gives the protein CAWEPGAVNTEAFF.

The chain employs TRBV4-1 and TRBJ2-2; no clear D. This CDR3 is 14 amino acids long. V dropped 5 bases and J dropped 6 bases, with 13 bases sitting between them. CDR1 is MGHRA, CDR2 YSYEKL, per germline. CDR3 DNA: TGCGCCAGCAGCATCCCTAGGGCAGCCGGGGAGCTGTTTTTT. As protein: CASSIPRAAGELFF.

This rearrangement joins TRBV4-1 to TRBJ2-7; D is perhaps TRBD1 (6 bases). The CDR3 runs 14 residues. V was trimmed by 0 bases and J by 4 bases, leaving 10 bases between them. Germline lookup yields CDR1 MGHRA and CDR2 YSYEKL. CDR3 region: CASSQDHRAYEQYF. CDR3 in DNA: TGCGCCAGCAGCCAAGACCACAGGGCTTACGAGCAGTACTTC.

The gene calls are TRBV21-1 and TRBJ2-7; the D segment call TRBD2 is taken from the table without a DNA check. TRBV21-1 is listed as a pseudogene. This CDR3 is built from 14 residues. Here the CDR3 DNA reads TGTGCCAGCAGCAAGGGTATCCTCCGGAGCGAGCAGTACTTC. It is translated as CASSKGILRSEQYF.

The chain couples TRBV5-8 to TRBJ2-7; D uncertain. Germline lookup yields CDR1 SGHTS and CDR2 YDEGEE. This CDR3 is 15 amino acids long. Trimming took 4 bases from V and 6 from J, leaving 20 bases between them. In DNA form, the CDR3 reads TGTGCCAGCAGCCCGAAAATCGCCCACCCCGGCGAGCAGTACTTC. Translation gives CASSPKIAHPGEQYF. Filled out from reference TRBV5-8 and TRBJ2-7, the complete variable domain reads EAGVTQSPTHLIKTRGQQATLRCSPISGHTSVYWYQQALGLGLQFLLWYDEGEERNRGNFPPRFSGRQFPNYSSELNVNALELEDSALYLCASSPKIAHPGEQYFGPGTRLTVT.

This clone appeared a single time. This rearrangement joins TRBV15 to TRBJ2-7; 7 bases line up with TRBD1. The CDR3 totals 15 residues. Germline CDR1 is LNHNV and CDR2 is YYDKDF (reference sequence). Trimming removed 5 bases from V and 2 bases from J; junction bases left unmatched: 9. The CDR3 DNA is TGTGCCACCAGCTCCCGGACAGGAACCACCTACGAGCAGTACTTC. It encodes CATSSRTGTTYEQYF.

The chain couples TRBV9 to TRBJ1-5; no firm D call. The germline V gene encodes CDR1 SGDLS and CDR2 YYNGEE. V was pared by 0 bases and J by 2 bases, with 9 bases between. The CDR3 has 15 residues. CDR3 loop: CASSVDPVGNQPQHF. The CDR3 nucleotides read TGTGCCAGCAGCGTAGACCCGGTGGGCAATCAGCCCCAGCATTTT.

The V gene is TRBV7-9, the J gene TRBJ1-4; possibly TRBD1 for D (5 bases). Per the germline V gene, CDR1 is SEHNR and CDR2 is FQNEAQ (reference sequence). CDR3 size: 17 residues. Trimming cost V 1 base and J 7 bases, with 19 bases left between them. CDR3 coding DNA: TGTGCCAGCAGCTTAGGTCGGCAGGGCGGCGGATTTGAAAAACTGTTTTTT. Translating it yields CASSLGRQGGGFEKLFF.

The rearrangement uses TRBV27 and TRBJ2-7, with 12 bases lining up with TRBD2. The CDR3 is made up of 16 amino acids. The germline CDR1 and CDR2 sequences are MNHEY and SMNVEV (reference sequence). V lost 3 bases and J lost 4; bases outside the gene matches: 7. The CDR3 protein is CASSFVLAGGFYEQYF. As DNA, the CDR3 is TGTGCCAGCAGTTTCGTTCTAGCGGGAGGGTTTTACGAGCAGTACTTC.

This chain connects TRBV5-6 to TRBJ2-7; perhaps TRBD2 as D (5 bases). V lost 3 bases to trimming and J lost 5 bases, with 21 bases between them. In germline, CDR1 is SGHDT, CDR2 YYEEEE. The CDR3 loop spans 16 amino acids. The CDR3 protein is CASSSGSVARMNEQYF. For the CDR3, the DNA is TGTGCCAGCAGCTCGGGATCGGTGGCCCGTATGAACGAGCAGTACTTC.

The J gene is TRBJ2-7, the V gene TRBV4-1; TRBD2 aligns across 8 bases. The trim removed 4 bases at V and 5 bases at J, leaving 10 bases unmatched. CDR3 size: 15 residues. CDR1 and CDR2 (germline): MGHRA, YSYEKL. The CDR3 coding sequence is TGCGCCAGCAGCCCGCCGGGGGGGGTCAAAGACGAGCAGTACTTC. Protein product: CASSPPGGVKDEQYF.

The V gene is TRBV16, the J gene TRBJ1-5; TRBD1 matches at 8 bases. J was trimmed by 10 bases and V by 0 bases; bases with no gene match: 14. The germline V gene has CDR1 KGHSY and CDR2 FQNENV. This CDR3 contains 17 residues. CDR3 sequence (DNA): TGTGCCAGCAGCCAATCCCCGGGACAGGTGCCCGATCTACCCCAGCATTTT. Encoded protein: CASSQSPGQVPDLPQHF.

The genes are TRBV14 and TRBJ1-2; 7 nucleotides match TRBD1. The CDR3 spans 18 residues. Per germline, CDR1 SGHDN and CDR2 FVKESK. The V gene end was trimmed by 3 bases and the J gene end by 3 bases; junction bases not matched to a gene: 16. The CDR3 region is CASSHADRVAPSDYGYTF. The CDR3 DNA reads TGTGCCAGCAGCCATGCCGACAGGGTTGCCCCCTCAGACTATGGCTACACCTTC.

The chain uses TRBV5-5 and TRBJ1-2, with 7 positions matching TRBD1. The CDR3 extends over 14 amino acids. J was trimmed by 3 bases and V by 0 bases; bases with no gene match: 2. Germline values: CDR1 SGHKS, CDR2 YYEKEE (reference sequence). CDR3 loop: CASSLGDSYYGYTF. The CDR3 DNA follows: TGTGCCAGCAGCTTGGGGGACAGCTACTATGGCTACACCTTC.

V is TRBV12-5 and J is TRBJ1-4; a possible D gene is TRBD1 (6 bases). Trimming cost V 4 bases and J 4 bases, with 13 bases left between them. Germline V CDR1 and CDR2: LGHNT, FRNRAP. The CDR3 is made up of 15 amino acids. The CDR3 reads CASGSLDSRNEKLFF. The CDR3 bases are TGTGCTAGTGGTTCGCTGGACAGCCGTAATGAAAAACTGTTTTTT.

This rearrangement joins TRBV29-1 to TRBJ2-7; 9 nucleotides line up with TRBD1. The CDR3 length is 16 residues. CDR1 and CDR2 (germline): SQVTM, ANQGSEA. V gave up 0 bases and J gave up 4 bases; unmatched junction bases: 10. The CDR3, as DNA: TGCAGCGTTGAAGAAATTCGGACAGGGGTTTCGTACGAGCAGTACTTC. It codes for CSVEEIRTGVSYEQYF.